This T cell receptor beta chain emerged from a study of T cells in Graves' hyperthyroidism and ophthalmopathy. Patients aged 18 to 65 had newly diagnosed hyperthyroidism lasting under 2 months. Researchers barred patients who had uncontrolled infection, other autoimmune disease, pregnancy or lactation. The germline gives CDR1 SQVTM, CDR2 ANQGSEA. V was clipped by 6 bases and J by 4 bases, with 18 bases between them. The CDR3 totals 15 residues. This clonotype was counted at least ten times. Its cognate antigen is unknown. General study points: By a 13 V-J model, ophthalmopathy was set apart from stable hyperthyroidism. Most clonotypes that expanded in the thyroid above 0.001 also showed up in blood.

TCR beta CDR3 region amplification was performed from RNA transcripts. A set of HTBI primers served as the primers for a first-round RT-PCR of the TCR CDR3. TCRdb re-analysed the multiplex PCR reads in MiXCR, keeping a single row per CDR3 protein. The data show more than 300,000 distinct CDR3 sequences, roughly 13% seen once. Sequencing used blood. The chain combines TRBV29-1 with TRBJ2-2; tentatively, D is TRBD1 (6 bases). The TCR originated in a woman aged 30 to 39 with Graves' hyperthyroidism. CDR3 nucleotide sequence: TGCAGCGTGGGGTCCGTGGGGGCAAGCACCGGGGAGCTGTTTTTT. It codes for CSVGSVGASTGELFF.